The 13 T cell receptor beta chains listed next were all sequenced from one sample in a study of CD8 T cells in Susac syndrome. An amount of RNA that ranged from roughly 0.5 to 1 ug was reverse transcribed with random hexamers. TCRdb independently ran MiXCR on the immunoSEQ multiplex PCR reads; one entry per CDR3 protein. The table records some 180,000 distinct CDR3 sequences, 85% to 95% of them present only once. Sample: CD4+ T cells from PBMCs. The receptors originated from a human donor in good health.

This chain uses TRBV20-1 with TRBJ2-1, with TRBD1 matching over 7 bases. V trimming: 6 bases; J trimming: 2 bases; junction bases outside the gene matches: 7. The germline V gene has CDR1 DFQATT and CDR2 SNEGSKA (reference sequence). The CDR3 is 14 amino acids. CDR3 sequence: CSAKTGSAYNEQFF. Here the CDR3 DNA reads TGCAGTGCAAAGACAGGGTCCGCCTACAATGAGCAGTTCTTC.

V is TRBV5-6 and J is TRBJ2-5; 7 bases line up with TRBD1. CDR1 is SGHDT and CDR2 is YYEEEE in the germline V gene. The V gene end was trimmed by 1 base and the J gene end by 0 bases; junction bases not matched to a gene: 6. CDR3 length: 16 amino acids. For the CDR3, the DNA is TGTGCCAGCAGCTTGCGACAGGGCCCCTACCAAGAGACCCAGTACTTC. Translating it yields CASSLRQGPYQETQYF.

This clonotype was recorded once. The CDR3: CASSQGPGQYNEQFF. Here the CDR3 DNA reads TGCGCCAGCAGCCAAGGACCGGGACAATACAATGAGCAGTTCTTC. The V and J genes are TRBV4-3 and TRBJ2-1, with D maybe TRBD1 (6 bases). Germline CDR1 reads LGHNA; CDR2 reads YSLEER. The CDR3 totals 15 residues. Trimming left V 1 base short and J 4 bases short, with 11 bases between.

The chain joins TRBV27 to TRBJ2-1; 8 bases align to TRBD2. The CDR3 totals 17 residues. With V trimmed by 8 bases and J by 3 bases, 15 bases remained unmatched. CDR1 is MNHEY, CDR2 SMNVEV, per germline (reference sequence). As DNA, the CDR3 is TGTGCCAGCCTAAGAGGTAGCGGGGCCAAGATCTACAATGAGCAGTTCTTC. Protein product: CASLRGSGAKIYNEQFF.

The V gene is TRBV27, the J gene TRBJ2-5; D is possibly TRBD2 (6 bases). CDR1 and CDR2 from the germline V gene are MNHEY and SMNVEV (reference sequence). The CDR3 consists of 16 residues. Deletions cut 2 bases from V and 5 bases from J, with 18 bases between. This CDR3 reads CASSLLRGKARETQYF. For the CDR3, the DNA is TGTGCCAGCAGTTTACTCCGCGGGAAAGCCAGGGAGACCCAGTACTTC.

The V and J genes are TRBV12-3 or TRBV12-4 and TRBJ2-1, with 12 bases matching TRBD2. CDR3 length: 16 residues. The junction had 8 bases not matched to a gene; V was cut back by 4 bases and J by 7 bases. The CDR3 spells CASSYPGLAGRNEQFF. CDR3 DNA sequence: TGTGCCAGCAGTTACCCCGGACTAGCGGGGAGAAATGAGCAGTTCTTC.

The J gene is TRBJ2-5, the V gene TRBV28; D is perhaps TRBD2 (7 bases). V was shortened by 2 bases and J by 3 bases, with 13 bases between the two germline ends. The CDR3 contains 15 residues. Germline V gene data show CDR1 as MDHEN and CDR2 as SYDVKM. CDR3 nucleotide sequence: TGTGCCAGCAGTTTAGGTTCGGGGGGCGAAGAGACCCAGTACTTC. Its protein product is CASSLGSGGEETQYF.

The V call is TRBV4-1, the J call TRBJ2-7; possibly TRBD2 for D (7 bases). From germline, CDR1 is MGHRA and CDR2 YSYEKL. This CDR3 is built from 17 residues. V was shortened by 4 bases and J by 5 bases, with 24 bases between the two germline ends. CDR3 nucleotide sequence: TGCGCCAGCAGCCCGGCTTCCGGGGGGCATACGGCCAACGAGCAGTACGTC. Its translation is CASSPASGGHTANEQYV.

The V gene is TRBV5-1, the J gene TRBJ1-1; D not resolved. The CDR3 is 15 amino acids. Germline-derived CDR1 and CDR2 are SGHRS and YFSETQ. Deletions cut 4 bases from V and 1 base from J, with 14 bases between. Written as DNA, the CDR3 is TGCGCCAGCAGCCCCAGCGGGATTGGGAACACTGAAGCTTTCTTT. Translated: CASSPSGIGNTEAFF.

This clonotype has only one observation. V usage is TRBV15 and J usage is TRBJ2-2; D is tentatively TRBD1 or TRBD2 (5 bases each). CDR3 length: 16 residues. Germline V lookup: CDR1 LNHNV, CDR2 YYDKDF (reference sequence). Trimming pared 3 bases from V and 7 bases from J, leaving 18 bases between. The CDR3 spells CATSRGTGTTGGELFF. Written as DNA, the CDR3 is TGTGCCACCAGCAGGGGGACCGGGACCACGGGCGGGGAGCTGTTTTTT.

J is TRBJ2-2 and V is TRBV11-2; 8 nucleotides match TRBD1. Looked up from germline, CDR1 is SGHAT and CDR2 is FQNNGV. The junction had 3 bases not matched to a gene; V was cut back by 5 bases and J by 1 base. The CDR3 spans 15 residues. The CDR3 region is CASSIDRGNTGELFF. The CDR3 DNA reads as TGTGCCAGCAGCATTGACAGGGGGAACACCGGGGAGCTGTTTTTT.

This chain joins TRBV6-2 or TRBV6-3 and TRBJ2-7, with 12 bases that match TRBD1. The CDR3 is 15 residues long. With 2 bases clipped from V and 6 bases from J, the junction kept 5 bases outside the gene matches. CDR1 is MNHEY and CDR2 is SVGEGT in the germline V gene. The CDR3 coding sequence is TGTGCCAGCAGTTACGGAGGGACAGGGGGCGGCGAGCAGTACGTC. Its translation is CASSYGGTGGGEQYV.

This sequence joins TRBV7-2 and TRBJ2-7; possible D gene TRBD2, 5 bases. This CDR3 has 14 amino acids. Trimming left V 5 bases short and J 2 bases short, with 13 bases between. Germline loops: CDR1 SGHTA, CDR2 FQGNSA. The CDR3 nucleotides read TGTGCCAGCAGCACGCGGACTGATGCCTACGAGCAGTACGTC. Translated, it gives CASSTRTDAYEQYV.